These 20 T cell receptor beta chains were all obtained from the same sample, sequenced in a study of human T cells and chemical hapten exposure. MiXCR, run by TCRdb on the RACE reads, gives a single entry per CDR3 protein. The sample carries about 300,000 distinct CDR3 sequences, over 5% recorded once. Specified time point: pre-sensitization, week 0. Treatment reported: therapeutic diphenylcyclopropenone sensitization with weekly scalp DPC. The specimen was whole blood, collected in connection with sensitization to the hapten diphenylcyclopropenone (DPC). The receptor source for this set is a woman under 30 with alopecia areata. Some clones in this sample may be carry-over from other donors' samples.

This clonotype was detected only a few times. The chain has TRBV7-9 and TRBJ2-5; 7 nucleotides align to TRBD1. The germline V gene encodes CDR1 SEHNR and CDR2 FQNEAQ (reference sequence). Trimming at V came to 4 bases and at J to 5 bases, leaving 10 bases not matched to a gene. The CDR3 has 15 amino acids. CDR3 sequence (DNA): TGTGCCAGCAGCTCACCGTCGACAGGGAAGGAGACCCAGTACTTC. Its translation: CASSSPSTGKETQYF. The full variable domain, its missing parts supplied by reference TRBV7-9 and TRBJ2-5, is DTGVSQNPRHKITKRGQNVTFRCDPISEHNRLYWYRQTLGQGPEFLTYFQNEAQLEKSRLLSDRFSAERPKGSFSTLEIQRTEQGDSAMYLCASSSPSTGKETQYFGPGTRLLVL.

Only a few counts were recorded for this clonotype. CDR3 protein: CASSLGGTGTGGVYNSPLHF. CDR3 nucleotide sequence: TGTGCCAGCAGTCTGGGGGGTACCGGGACAGGGGGTGTTTATAATTCACCCCTCCACTTT. The chain is built from TRBV6-1 and TRBJ1-6; TRBD1 matches 11 bases. Germline V lookup: CDR1 MNHNS, CDR2 SASEGT. The CDR3 has 20 residues. The junction had 16 bases not matched to a gene; V was cut back by 5 bases and J by 4 bases.

This clonotype has just a few counts. V and J are TRBV27 and TRBJ2-7, with 9 positions matching TRBD2. Germline values: CDR1 MNHEY, CDR2 SMNVEV (reference sequence). This CDR3 contains 16 residues. V lost 1 base, J lost 4 bases, and 8 bases stayed unmatched. CDR3 DNA: TGTGCCAGCAGTTTATTAGCGGGGGAAATAATATACGAGCAGTACTTC. This translates into CASSLLAGEIIYEQYF.

The chain recombines TRBV5-4 with TRBJ2-5; TRBD2 aligns across 7 bases. The CDR3 is 13 amino acids. V was clipped by 4 bases and J by 3 bases; unmatched bases: 3. Germline V gene sequence: CDR1 SGHNT, CDR2 YYREEE (reference sequence). CDR3 region: CASSAAGEETQYF. In DNA, the CDR3 is TGTGCCAGCAGCGCGGCGGGGGAAGAGACCCAGTACTTC. Full variable domain (missing parts from reference TRBV5-4 and TRBJ2-5): ETGVTQSPTHLIKTRGQQVTLRCSSQSGHNTVSWYQQALGQGPQFIFQYYREEENGRGNFPPRFSGLQFPNYSSELNVNALELDDSALYLCASSAAGEETQYFGPGTRLLVL.

Ten or more counts support this clonotype. In nucleotides, the CDR3 is TGTGCCAGCAGTTACAAGAACACTGAAGCTTTCTTT. It encodes CASSYKNTEAFF. The rearrangement joins TRBV6-2 or TRBV6-3 to TRBJ1-1; D unclear. The CDR3 covers 12 residues. Germline V gene lookup returns CDR1 MNHEY and CDR2 SVGEGT. V lost 2 bases to trimming and J lost 1 base, with 2 bases between them.

This clonotype was counted many times. This chain uses TRBV6-5 with TRBJ1-1; TRBD1 aligns across 11 bases. With V trimmed by 6 bases and J by 3 bases, 12 bases remained unmatched. The CDR3 extends over 17 amino acids. The germline gives CDR1 MNHEY, CDR2 SVGAGI. CDR3 in DNA: TGTGCCAGCAGGAAACTTTCCGGGACAGGGGGGGACACTGAAGCTTTCTTT. Its protein product is CASRKLSGTGGDTEAFF.

This clonotype was found a few times. This chain links TRBV4-3 with TRBJ2-5, with a weak D call TRBD1 (5 bases). V gave up 0 bases and J gave up 7 bases, with 15 bases separating them. Germline V lookup: CDR1 LGHNA, CDR2 YSLEER. This CDR3 has 15 amino acids. CDR3 in amino acids: CASSQDRRPQGTQYF. The CDR3, as DNA: TGCGCCAGCAGCCAAGATCGGAGACCCCAGGGGACCCAGTACTTC.

This chain uses TRBV10-3 with TRBJ1-5; unclear D gene. Germline lookup yields CDR1 ENHRY and CDR2 SYGVKD. The V and J ends lost 11 bases and 0 bases respectively, with 17 bases between them. There are 15 residues in the CDR3. CDR3 amino acids: CASTASVYSNQPQHF. The CDR3 nucleotides read TGTGCCTCGACGGCATCGGTATATAGCAATCAGCCCCAGCATTTT.

A note on this clonotype: A much larger clonotype is one base distant, so this may be a read error. The rearrangement links TRBV29-1 to TRBJ1-1; no firm D call. Between the trimmed V and J ends, which lost 7 bases and 4 bases, there was a span of 16 bases. The CDR3 runs 13 residues. Germline CDR1 SQVTM, CDR2 ANQGSEA. The CDR3 loop reads CSACLSGFTEAFF. CDR3 DNA sequence: TGCAGCGCATGTTTGTCGGGGTTCACTGAAGCTTTCTTT.

V usage is TRBV7-2 and J usage is TRBJ2-1; TRBD2 agrees at 12 bases. Germline values: CDR1 SGHTA, CDR2 FQGNSA. J lost 3 bases, V lost 5 bases, and 2 bases had no gene match. This CDR3 is 15 amino acids long. This CDR3 reads CASSQTSGGYNEQFF. CDR3 in DNA: TGTGCCAGCAGCCAGACTAGCGGGGGCTACAATGAGCAGTTCTTC.

This clonotype came up a few times. The genes are TRBV25-1 and TRBJ2-1, with 11 bases lining up with TRBD2. The V segment lost 4 bases and the J segment 0 bases; nucleotides outside the gene matches: 5. CDR1 MGHDK and CDR2 SYGVNS come from the germline V gene. The CDR3 runs to 17 residues. The CDR3 bases are TGTGCCAGCAGTGGCACTAGCGGGGGCCCCTCCTACAATGAGCAGTTCTTC. The encoded protein is CASSGTSGGPSYNEQFF.

This clonotype appeared many times. This chain uses TRBV27 with TRBJ1-2; maybe TRBD1 (5 bases). V was shortened by 5 bases and J by 0 bases, with 13 bases between the two germline ends. Germline V gives CDR1 MNHEY, CDR2 SMNVEV (reference sequence). The CDR3 length is 15 residues. CDR3 DNA: TGTGCCAGCAGTAGCGGCGACAGTACTAACTATGGCTACACCTTC. Translation: CASSSGDSTNYGYTF.

This sequence joins TRBV5-6 and TRBJ2-3; no clear D gene. V lost 1 base, J lost 4 bases, and 7 bases lay in between. The V gene's germline CDR1 is SGHDT and CDR2 YYEEEE. This CDR3 comprises 13 residues. This CDR3 is CASSLSGPDTQYF. The CDR3 nucleotides are TGTGCCAGCAGCTTGTCAGGCCCAGATACGCAGTATTTT.

The V and J genes are TRBV9 and TRBJ2-5, with TRBD2 matching over 7 bases. Germline assignment: CDR1 SGDLS and CDR2 YYNGEE. The CDR3 covers 16 residues. V shed 3 bases, J shed 6 bases, and the junction held 14 bases outside the gene matches. CDR3 DNA: TGTGCCAGCAGCGCGGCCGAGGTCGGGGGGTGGAAGACCCAGTACTTC. Its translation is CASSAAEVGGWKTQYF.

The chain is built from TRBV7-9 and TRBJ1-6, with 9 bases identical to TRBD1. V was clipped by 5 bases and J by 10 bases; unmatched bases: 6. Germline CDR1 is SEHNR and CDR2 is FQNEAQ (reference sequence). The CDR3 has 14 residues. The CDR3 DNA follows: TGTGCCAGCAGCCTAACAGGGGGCGAATCACCCCTCCACTTT. Protein sequence: CASSLTGGESPLHF.

The table lists this clonotype with a few counts. The chain combines TRBV6-2 or TRBV6-3 with TRBJ1-1, with D perhaps TRBD1 (6 bases). Germline V gives CDR1 MNHEY, CDR2 SVGEGT. This CDR3 region has 12 residues. The CDR3 region is CATGTLNTEAFF. The CDR3 coding sequence is TGTGCTACCGGGACATTGAACACTGAAGCTTTCTTT.

The chain is built from TRBV4-1 and TRBJ1-3; D may be TRBD1 (5 bases). Trimming took off 0 bases at V and 5 bases at J, with 14 bases between the two ends. Germline V gene lookup returns CDR1 MGHRA and CDR2 YSYEKL. The CDR3 length is 16 residues. The CDR3 spells CASSQDQGQGRNTIYF. In nucleotides, the CDR3 is TGCGCCAGCAGCCAAGATCAAGGTCAGGGCAGAAACACCATATATTTT.

This clonotype has at least ten counts. The chain carries TRBV6-2 or TRBV6-3 and TRBJ1-2; 11 bases line up with TRBD1. V gave up 2 bases and J gave up 0 bases; unmatched junction bases: 5. Germline V gene data show CDR1 as MNHEY and CDR2 as SVGEGT. The CDR3 loop spans 17 amino acids. The CDR3 DNA reads as TGTGCCAGCAGTTACGGGACAGGGGGATTTTCTAACTATGGCTACACCTTC. Amino acid sequence: CASSYGTGGFSNYGYTF.

This clonotype occurred many times. The V and J genes are TRBV7-9 and TRBJ2-3; 11 bases line up with TRBD2. Germline trimming cut 7 bases from V and 9 bases from J; bases unmatched to any gene: 12. CDR1 SEHNR and CDR2 FQNEAQ come from the germline V gene (reference sequence). The CDR3 spans 15 residues. This CDR3 is CASILPSGGSDTQYF. Here the CDR3 DNA reads TGTGCCAGCATTCTTCCTAGCGGGGGGTCTGACACGCAGTATTTT.

This chain joins TRBV7-8 and TRBJ1-1; 7 positions match TRBD1. Germline-derived CDR1 and CDR2 are SGHVS and FQNEAQ. CDR3 length equals 13 residues. V was pared by 4 bases and J by 9 bases, with 8 bases of the junction left unmatched. The CDR3: CASSSRDRVKAFF. CDR3 DNA: TGTGCCAGCAGCTCGCGAGACAGGGTGAAAGCTTTCTTT.